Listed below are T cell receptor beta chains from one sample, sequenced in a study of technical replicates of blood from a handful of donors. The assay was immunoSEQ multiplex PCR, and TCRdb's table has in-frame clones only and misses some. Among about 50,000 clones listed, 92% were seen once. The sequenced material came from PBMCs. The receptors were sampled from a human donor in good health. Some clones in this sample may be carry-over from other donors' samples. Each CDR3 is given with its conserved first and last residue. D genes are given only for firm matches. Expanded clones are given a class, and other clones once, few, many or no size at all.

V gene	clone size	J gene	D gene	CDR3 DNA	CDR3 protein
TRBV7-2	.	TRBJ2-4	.	TGTGCCAGCAGCCTGAGGTTCCAGCCGGGAAACATTCAGTACTTC	CASSLRFQPGNIQYF
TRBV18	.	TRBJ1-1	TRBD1	TGTGCCAGCTCAGCTGACAGGGGGCGAATGAACACTGAAGCTTTCTTT	CASSADRGRMNTEAFF
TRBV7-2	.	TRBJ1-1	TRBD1	TGTGCCAGCAGCCCCGGCCCAGGGGGCAATACTGAAGCTTTCTTT	CASSPGPGGNTEAFF
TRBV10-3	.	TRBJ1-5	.	TGTGCCATCAGTGGCGGTGCCCTGAATCAGCCCCAGCATTTT	CAISGGALNQPQHF
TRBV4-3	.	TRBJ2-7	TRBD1	TGCGCCAGCAGCGAGCTCGGACAGGGCCACGAGCAGTACTTC	CASSELGQGHEQYF
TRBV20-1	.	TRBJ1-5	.	TGCAGTGCTATGAGGCAGCCCCAGCATTTT	CSAMRQPQHF
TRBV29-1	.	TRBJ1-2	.	TGCAGCGTTGCCGAGGGCCTCGGCTACACCTTC	CSVAEGLGYTF
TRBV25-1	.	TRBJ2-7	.	TGTGCCAGCAGTGAACCCGGCGGCATAGCCTACGAGCAGTACTTC	CASSEPGGIAYEQYF
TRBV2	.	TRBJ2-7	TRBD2	TGTGCCAGCAGTGAATCCGGGGGGGTCTCCTACGAGCAGTACTTC	CASSESGGVSYEQYF
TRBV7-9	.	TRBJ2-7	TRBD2	TGTGCCAGCAGCTCCTTAGCGGGAGGGAACGAGCAGTACTTC	CASSSLAGGNEQYF
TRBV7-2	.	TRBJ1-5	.	TGTGCCAGCAGTTCCTATTTTCCGGGGGGTCAGCCCCAGCATTTT	CASSSYFPGGQPQHF
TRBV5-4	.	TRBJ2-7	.	TGTGCCAGCAGCTTGGCCGCAGGGCTCAGCGAGCAGTACTTC	CASSLAAGLSEQYF
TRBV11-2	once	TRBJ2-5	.	TGTGCCAGCAGCCTGGTGGGGAATGGGGGGCAAGAGACCCAGTACTTC	CASSLVGNGGQETQYF
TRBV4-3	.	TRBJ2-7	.	TGCGCCAGCAGCCAGCTACTAACAGACTATAACGAGCAGTACTTC	CASSQLLTDYNEQYF
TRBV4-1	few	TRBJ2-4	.	TGCGCCAGCAGCCTGTTGGTTACAGTCAAAAACATTCAGTACTTC	CASSLLVTVKNIQYF
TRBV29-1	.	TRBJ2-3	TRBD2	TGCAGCGTTGTTCGGACTAGCGGCACAGATACGCAGTATTTT	CSVVRTSGTDTQYF
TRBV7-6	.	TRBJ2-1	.	TGTGCCAGCAGCCATACGTCGTTAGGGAGGATAATCAATGAGCAGTTCTTC	CASSHTSLGRIINEQFF
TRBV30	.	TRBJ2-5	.	TGTGCCTGGAGTGTTCTGAGAGAGACCCAGTACTTC	CAWSVLRETQYF
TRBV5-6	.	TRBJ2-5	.	TGTGCCAGCAGCTCCCTGGGGGGTAGAGAGACCCAGTACTTC	CASSSLGGRETQYF
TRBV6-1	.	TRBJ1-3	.	TGTGCCAGCAGTGAATGGGGCCAAGAAATTATCTCTGGAAACACCATATATTTT	CASSEWGQEIISGNTIYF
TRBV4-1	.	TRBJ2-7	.	TGCGCCAGCAGCCGTGGGGAGTCCTACGAGCAGTACTTC	CASSRGESYEQYF
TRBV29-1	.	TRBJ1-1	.	TGCAGCGTTGGGAGCCACATGAACACTGAAGCTTTCTTT	CSVGSHMNTEAFF
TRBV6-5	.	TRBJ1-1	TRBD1	TGTGCCAGCAGTCCACGACAGGGGAGAACTGAAGCTTTCTTT	CASSPRQGRTEAFF
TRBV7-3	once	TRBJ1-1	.	TGTGCCAGCAGTCGGGAGTCGAACACTGAAGCTTTCTTT	CASSRESNTEAFF
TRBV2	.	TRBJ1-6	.	TGTGCCAGCGCAGGGGATCCCTATAATTCACCCCTCCACTTT	CASAGDPYNSPLHF
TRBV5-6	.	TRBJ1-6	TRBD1	TGTGCCAGCAGCTTGGTTACAGGGGGACGAAATTCACCCCTCCACTTT	CASSLVTGGRNSPLHF
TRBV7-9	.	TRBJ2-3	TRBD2	TGTGCCAGCAGCTTAAGGCCTAGCGGGGCAGATACGCAGTATTTT	CASSLRPSGADTQYF
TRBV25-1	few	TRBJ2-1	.	TGTGCCAGCAGTGAAAGGGGTAATGAGCAGTTCTTC	CASSERGNEQFF
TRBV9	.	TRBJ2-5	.	TGTGCCAGCAGCGTAGGAGGTAGCGGACCTACGGAGACCCAGTACTTC	CASSVGGSGPTETQYF
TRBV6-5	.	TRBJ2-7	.	TGTGCCAGCAGTTACGCCGCGGGGTCGTATTTCGAGCAGTACTTC	CASSYAAGSYFEQYF
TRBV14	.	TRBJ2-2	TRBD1	TGTGCCAGCAGCCAAGTGCGGGACAGGGTCTACACCGGGGAGCTGTTTTTT	CASSQVRDRVYTGELFF
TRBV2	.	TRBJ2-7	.	TGTGCCAGCAGTCACGGTGCCTACGAGCAGTACTTC	CASSHGAYEQYF
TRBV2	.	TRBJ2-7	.	TGTGCCAGCAGGGACAGTAACTCCTACGAGCAGTACTTC	CASRDSNSYEQYF
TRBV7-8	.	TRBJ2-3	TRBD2	TGTGCCAGCAGCCATAGCGGGAGGGTTCTGAGACCGACAGATACGCAGTATTTT	CASSHSGRVLRPTDTQYF
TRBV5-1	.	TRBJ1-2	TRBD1	TGCGCCAGCAGTCGGGACAGCGGGGGCGCTTATGGCTACACCTTC	CASSRDSGGAYGYTF
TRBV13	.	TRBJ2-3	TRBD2	TGTGCCAGCAGCCCCAGAAGCGGGGGGCAGGAAGATACGCAGTATTTT	CASSPRSGGQEDTQYF
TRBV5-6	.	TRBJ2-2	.	TGTGCCAGCAGCCTCTTAGGCCAGGGGACTATGAACACCGGGGAGCTGTTTTTT	CASSLLGQGTMNTGELFF
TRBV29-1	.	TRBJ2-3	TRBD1	TGCAGCGCCATCAACAGGGGTAACACAGATACGCAGTATTTT	CSAINRGNTDTQYF
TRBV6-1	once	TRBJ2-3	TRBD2	TGTGCCAGCAGTGAGGGACTAGCACCAGATACGCAGTATTTT	CASSEGLAPDTQYF
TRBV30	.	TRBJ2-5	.	TGTGCCTGGGGAGACAGCCTAGAGACCCAGTACTTC	CAWGDSLETQYF
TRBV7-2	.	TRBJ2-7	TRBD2	TGTGCCAGCAGCTCATTAGCGGGGGACTCCTACGAGCAGTACTTC	CASSSLAGDSYEQYF
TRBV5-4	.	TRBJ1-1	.	TGTGCCAGCAGCTCTCTTGGAGAAATGAACACTGAAGCTTTCTTT	CASSSLGEMNTEAFF
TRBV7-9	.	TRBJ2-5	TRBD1	TGTGCCAGCAGTATCGGACAGGGGCCTCAAGAGACCCAGTACTTC	CASSIGQGPQETQYF
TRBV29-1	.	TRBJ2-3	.	TGCAGCGTTGAAGATGCGGCCCCCAGAATGGCAGATACGCAGTATTTT	CSVEDAAPRMADTQYF
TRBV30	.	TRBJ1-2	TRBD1	TGTGCCTGGAGGAAGGGACAGTCCTATGGCTACACCTTC	CAWRKGQSYGYTF
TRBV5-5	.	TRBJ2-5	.	TGTGCCAGCAGCTTGGTTCCCAGGTCACAAGAGACCCAGTACTTC	CASSLVPRSQETQYF
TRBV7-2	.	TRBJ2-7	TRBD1	TGTGCCAGCAGCTTAGAAGGGACAGAACCCTACGAGCAGTACTTC	CASSLEGTEPYEQYF
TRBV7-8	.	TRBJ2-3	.	TGTGCCAGCAGCACACGGGGGGCCCTCACAGATACGCAGTATTTT	CASSTRGALTDTQYF
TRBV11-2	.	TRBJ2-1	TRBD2	TGTGCCAGCAGCTTAGGCCTAGCGGGAGCGGATGAGCAGTTCTTC	CASSLGLAGADEQFF
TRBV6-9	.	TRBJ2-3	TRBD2	TGTGCCAGCACCTTAGGCGGGGGGGCAGATACGCAGTATTTT	CASTLGGGADTQYF
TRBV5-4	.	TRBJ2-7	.	TGTGCCAGCAGCTTGGGTGGGCAGACCTACGAGCAGTACTTC	CASSLGGQTYEQYF
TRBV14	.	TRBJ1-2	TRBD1	TGTGCCAGCAGCCAATACAGGGGGCTAAGGGGTGGCTACACCTTC	CASSQYRGLRGGYTF
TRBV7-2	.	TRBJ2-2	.	TGTGCCAGCAGCTTCTCCGGACAGAGGAACACCGGGGAGCTGTTTTTT	CASSFSGQRNTGELFF
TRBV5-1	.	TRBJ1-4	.	TGCGCCAGCAGCTTGACAGGATGGAATGAAAAACTGTTTTTT	CASSLTGWNEKLFF